These 20 T cell receptor beta chains were sequenced from one sample in a study of shared clonotypes between healthy human individuals. Using immunoSEQ multiplex PCR, the repertoire was profiled, and TCRdb retains in-frame clones only, with some absent. The data show about 2.3 million clones, 90% to 95% seen once. Sequencing used naive CD4+ T cells from PBMCs. The subset denotes: CD45RA+ positively selected. These receptors all come from a man between 18 and 35 years old in good health. Some clones in this sample may be carry-over from other donors' samples.

This clone was picked up a small number of times. The chain links TRBV19 to TRBJ1-1; a weak D match, TRBD1 (5 bases). The V end was cut by 1 base, the J end by 6 bases, with 9 bases between. This CDR3 is 13 amino acids long. The germline V gene encodes CDR1 LNHDA and CDR2 SQIVND (reference sequence). The DNA of the CDR3 is TGTGCCAGTAGTATAGTCCCAGGGTCTGAAGCTTTCTTT. Its translation is CASSIVPGSEAFF.

The chain employs TRBV7-2 and TRBJ2-5; tentatively, D is TRBD2 (5 bases). Germline CDR1 reads SGHTA; CDR2 reads FQGNSA. Trimming removed 5 bases from V and 0 bases from J, with 13 bases in between. CDR3 length: 15 amino acids. In DNA, the CDR3 is TGTGCCAGCAGCAATCTTACGGGGTACCAAGAGACCCAGTACTTC. Translation gives CASSNLTGYQETQYF.

The sample holds one count of this clone. This rearrangement joins TRBV28 to TRBJ2-1; no clear D. The germline CDR1 and CDR2 sequences are MDHEN and SYDVKM. The length of the CDR3 is 15 residues. V lost 2 bases and J 8 bases, leaving 16 bases between the germline ends. This CDR3 is CASSLRGNQYYEQFF. The CDR3 DNA reads as TGTGCCAGCAGTTTACGAGGAAACCAGTATTATGAGCAGTTCTTC.

The rearrangement links TRBV5-4 to TRBJ2-7; weak D call: TRBD1 (6 bases). CDR3 length: 15 residues. The ends were cut back, 3 bases at V and 4 bases at J, with 17 bases in the middle. From germline, CDR1 is SGHNT and CDR2 YYREEE (reference sequence). CDR3 nucleotides: TGTGCCAGCAGCTCGCAGGGGTTTACTGCTTACGAGCAGTACTTC. Translated: CASSSQGFTAYEQYF.

Comments on this clone: Additional DNA sequences in this sample encode the identical CDR3. The chain couples TRBV5-4 to TRBJ2-7; D is possibly TRBD1 or TRBD2 (5 bases each). The CDR3 spans 13 residues. Trimming left V 0 bases short and J 4 bases short, with 8 bases between. The germline V gene has CDR1 SGHNT and CDR2 YYREEE (reference sequence). DNA for the CDR3: TGTGCCAGCAGCTTGGATGGGGGTTACGAGCAGTACTTC. As protein: CASSLDGGYEQYF.

V is TRBV28 and J is TRBJ1-2; D gene uncertain. The CDR3 is 15 residues long. Deletions cut 2 bases from V and 7 bases from J, with 17 bases between. Germline-derived CDR1 and CDR2 are MDHEN and SYDVKM. CDR3 nucleotides: TGTGCCAGCAGTTTAGGTGTCACCTATCTCTCTGGCTACACCTTC. This encodes CASSLGVTYLSGYTF.

J is TRBJ2-7 and V is TRBV25-1, with a tentative D call TRBD2 (6 bases). CDR3 length equals 13 residues. V lost 3 bases and J lost 7, with 13 bases in between. Per the germline V gene, CDR1 is MGHDK and CDR2 is SYGVNS. CDR3 DNA sequence: TGTGCCAGCAGTGACGGCTGGGGAGGAGAGCAGTACTTC. Translated, it gives CASSDGWGGEQYF.

The rearrangement uses TRBV21-1 and TRBJ2-7; the table gives TRBD2 as D, unverified against the DNA. TRBV21-1 is deemed a pseudogene. The CDR3 is made up of 15 amino acids. CDR3 coding DNA: TGTGCCAGCAGCAAAAAGGGCGGGAAATCCTACGAGCAGTACTTC. Encoded protein: CASSKKGGKSYEQYF.

This clone was seen more than once but under ten times. The chain is built from TRBV10-3 and TRBJ2-1, with 13 bases identical to TRBD2. J lost 6 bases, V lost 10 bases, and 3 bases had no gene match. There are 13 residues in the CDR3. Germline assignment: CDR1 ENHRY and CDR2 SYGVKD. The CDR3 spells CATGTSGTNEQFF. For the CDR3, the DNA is TGTGCCACCGGGACTAGCGGGACCAATGAGCAGTTCTTC.

The chain is built from TRBV5-1 and TRBJ2-5; 8 nucleotides agree with TRBD1. V shed 7 bases and J 5 bases; nucleotides not matched to a gene: 13. The V gene's germline CDR1 is SGHRS and CDR2 YFSETQ. The length of the CDR3 is 15 residues. As DNA, the CDR3 is TGCGCCAGCTCCTCCCCCCAGGGGGCTTGGGAGACCCAGTACTTC. It yields the protein CASSSPQGAWETQYF.

The genes are TRBV19 and TRBJ2-1; weak D call: TRBD1 (6 bases). This CDR3 spans 15 amino acids. V was pared by 4 bases and J by 6 bases, with 16 bases between. Germline V gene data show CDR1 as LNHDA and CDR2 as SQIVND (reference sequence). CDR3 nucleotide sequence: TGTGCCAGTAGTACCAACAGGGAAGGGAGCAATGAGCAGTTCTTC. This codes for CASSTNREGSNEQFF.

The chain uses TRBV7-9 and TRBJ1-3; maybe TRBD1 (6 bases). The CDR3 totals 15 residues. V lost 1 base to trimming and J lost 2 bases, with 9 bases between them. Germline lookup yields CDR1 SEHNR and CDR2 FQNEAQ (reference sequence). The CDR3 here is CASSLDGGPGNTIYF. The CDR3 bases are TGTGCCAGCAGCTTAGATGGGGGGCCTGGAAACACCATATATTTT.

This sequence joins TRBV9 and TRBJ2-5; possible D gene TRBD2, 6 bases. Germline V gene sequence: CDR1 SGDLS, CDR2 YYNGEE. Trimming left V 4 bases short and J 3 bases short, with 16 bases between. The CDR3 sequence is 15 residues long. CDR3: CASSLGLLGKETQYF. The CDR3 DNA is TGTGCCAGCAGCCTGGGACTCCTGGGGAAAGAGACCCAGTACTTC.

The chain recombines TRBV4-3 with TRBJ1-3, with D perhaps matching TRBD1 (6 bases). V was cut by 0 bases and J by 2 bases, with 11 bases left in between. In germline, CDR1 is LGHNA, CDR2 YSLEER. This CDR3 spans 16 amino acids. The CDR3 reads CASSQDQGMAGNTIYF. In nucleotides, the CDR3 is TGCGCCAGCAGCCAAGATCAGGGGATGGCTGGAAACACCATATATTTT.

This clone was detected a few times. The V and J genes are TRBV6-5 and TRBJ1-1; 7 nucleotides agree with TRBD1. The germline CDR1 and CDR2 sequences are MNHEY and SVGAGI. The trim removed 11 bases at V and 1 base at J, leaving 10 bases unmatched. CDR3 length: 14 residues. CDR3 nucleotide sequence: TGTGCCGCTCGACAGGGTCGGGAGAACACTGAAGCTTTCTTT. It specifies CAARQGRENTEAFF.

This chain links TRBV5-1 with TRBJ2-3; tentatively, D is TRBD1 (6 bases). This CDR3 spans 15 amino acids. In germline, CDR1 is SGHRS, CDR2 YFSETQ. V was cut by 2 bases and J by 1 base, with 11 bases left in between. CDR3: CASSFQGRGTDTQYF. CDR3 DNA: TGCGCCAGCAGCTTTCAGGGGCGCGGCACAGATACGCAGTATTTT.

The rearrangement joins TRBV6-1 to TRBJ2-1, with D perhaps matching TRBD1 or TRBD2 (5 bases each). Germline-derived CDR1 and CDR2 are MNHNS and SASEGT. V lost 11 bases and J 6 bases, leaving 23 bases between the germline ends. CDR3 length equals 15 residues. CDR3 sequence: CAGTTGTPGLNEQFF. The CDR3, as DNA: TGTGCCGGAACGACCGGGACCCCAGGGCTCAATGAGCAGTTCTTC.

J is TRBJ2-2 and V is TRBV4-2; 7 positions match TRBD1. CDR1 and CDR2 (germline): LGHNA, YNFKEQ. The CDR3 has 17 amino acids. V shed 0 bases and J 8 bases; nucleotides not matched to a gene: 12. This chain's CDR3 is CASSQDRVRGRRGELFF. CDR3 nucleotide sequence: TGTGCCAGCAGCCAAGACCGAGTGAGGGGGCGAAGGGGGGAGCTGTTTTTT.

This chain links TRBV28 with TRBJ2-3, with D perhaps assigned TRBD1 or TRBD2 (7 bases each). The ends were cut back, 2 bases at V and 4 bases at J, with 16 bases in the middle. The CDR3 runs to 16 residues. Germline values: CDR1 MDHEN, CDR2 SYDVKM. The CDR3 DNA reads TGTGCCAGCAGTTTACAACCCCCAGGGGGGGCAGATACGCAGTATTTT. Its protein is CASSLQPPGGADTQYF. The variable domain in full, completed from reference TRBV28 and TRBJ2-3, reads DVKVTQSSRYLVKRTGEKVFLECVQDMDHENMFWYRQDPGLGLRLIYFSYDVKMKEKGDIPEGYSVSREKKERFSLILESASTNQTSMYLCASSLQPPGGADTQYFGPGTRLTVL.

This chain links TRBV6-1 with TRBJ1-2, with D unresolved. Germline V gives CDR1 MNHNS, CDR2 SASEGT. Deletions cut 2 bases from V and 6 bases from J, with 10 bases between. The CDR3 runs 13 residues. The CDR3 sequence: CASSENRQDGYTF. The CDR3, as DNA: TGTGCCAGCAGTGAAAATAGGCAGGATGGCTACACCTTC.